This T cell receptor (beta chain) was identified during a study of T cell repertoires in cytomegalovirus infection. Study context: Matching HLA type and CMV infection were both indicated by public TCR beta signatures.

In its sample, this clonotype was seen many times. Its antigen is undetermined. Overall study results and limits: HLA-C-restricted, CMV-specific TCR beta clonotypes were dominant ex vivo.

V lost 1 base, J lost 8 bases, and 11 bases lay in between. In germline, CDR1 is SGHTA, CDR2 FQGNSA. The CDR3 totals 14 residues. TCRdb ran MiXCR on the reads and lists one entry per CDR3 protein. The sample has approximately 400,000 distinct CDR3 sequences; approximately 33% are singletons. The sample consisted of PBMCs. This TCR came from a human donor in good health (CMV status not recorded). Some clones in this sample may be carry-over from other donors' samples. The V call is TRBV7-2, the J call TRBJ2-2; the D is unclear. CDR3 amino acids: CASSLVAQVGELFF. The CDR3 DNA sequence: TGTGCCAGCAGCTTAGTTGCCCAGGTTGGGGAGCTGTTTTTT.